This T cell receptor beta chain is drawn from a study of T cell responses to AZD1222 COVID-19 vaccine. Using immunoSEQ multiplex PCR, the repertoire was profiled, and TCRdb retains in-frame clones only, with some absent. The table includes tens of thousands of clones, approximately 85% detected once. General study findings and limits: Seropositivity was recorded at baseline in only a handful of AZD1222 recipients. Spike-specific TCR breadth and depth went up after people got two AZD1222 doses. In all cases, repertoires were sampled only after the peak T cell response.

For this clone: No antigen is known for it.

CDR1 SGHTA and CDR2 FQGNSA come from the germline V gene. Trimming removed 1 base at V and 6 bases at J, with 13 bases between. This CDR3 has 15 residues. This chain links TRBV7-2 with TRBJ2-1, with D tentatively TRBD2 (5 bases). Specimen: peripheral blood, collected on day 0 of AZD1222 vaccination. The clonotype originates from an adult in good health. CDR3 sequence reads: CASSLEPRGLNEQFF. For the CDR3, the DNA is TGTGCCAGCAGCTTAGAACCAAGAGGACTCAATGAGCAGTTCTTC.